This TCR beta chain was sequenced in a study of early T cells in non-severe SARS-CoV-2 infection. Study context: Sequencing input comprised bulk RNA from unsorted whole blood; chain pairing was not available. Study results and caveats: Private and CD4 specificities were missed by VDJdb matching, skewed to anti-spike CD8.

In the library, individual cDNA molecules carried attached unique molecular identifiers. Via MiXCR, TCRdb re-called the 5' RACE reads, giving one row per CDR3 protein. The top ten hold less than 8.5% of the sample, which has about 22,000 distinct CDR3 sequences, under 6% seen once. At least ten counts were recorded for this clonotype. Its antigen is not identified. CDR3 length equals 14 residues. V lost 5 bases and J lost 4, with 14 bases in between. Per germline, CDR1 SGHVS and CDR2 FQNEAQ. This TCR was recovered from an adult who was a healthcare worker with PCR-confirmed SARS-CoV-2 infection or an uninfected control (not recorded which). The material sequenced was whole blood. The chain combines TRBV7-8 with TRBJ1-1, with D perhaps matching TRBD1 (5 bases). The CDR3 DNA reads TGTGCCAGCAGCCTCGATCCCAGGGCCACTGAAGCTTTCTTT. Translating it yields CASSLDPRATEAFF.